This TCR beta chain came from a study of regulatory T cells in long-lasting Graves disease. CDR3 length: 13 amino acids. Germline V gene sequence: CDR1 KGHSY, CDR2 FQNENV. Trimming removed 4 bases at V and 10 bases at J, with 16 bases between. The time point: newly diagnosed GD, antithyroid drugs for less than 3 months. After RNA was extracted from PBMCs, the TCR library was made from it. Patients with Graves' disease were diagnosed by American Thyroid Association guidelines. An endocrinology department in Xi'an, China, supplied the patients. Building of the TCR beta libraries involved iRepertoire HTBI primers and Arm-PCR of CDR3 regions. MiXCR, applied by TCRdb to the multiplex PCR reads, yields one record per CDR3 protein. The table includes 300,000 to 450,000 distinct CDR3 sequences, about 14% detected once. Ten or more counts support this clonotype. Its target is not known. General study results and limits: Clonotypes that were public and shared totalled 2,500 to 3,500 in persistent patients versus 900 to 1,000 in new patients.

Specimen: peripheral blood mononuclear cells (PBMCs), collected at new diagnosis, from a patient treated with antithyroid drugs. This chain joins TRBV16 and TRBJ1-1, with D possibly being TRBD1 (5 bases). This receptor was identified in a female donor with Graves disease. The CDR3, as DNA: TGTGCCAGCAGCCCCCTAAAGAAGGGGAGAGCTTTCTTT. It translates to CASSPLKKGRAFF.